The following is a T cell receptor (beta chain) sequence with its context. This sample was included in a study of tumor-infiltrating lymphocytes in primary liver carcinoma. Study-wide background: Surgical resection was used to treat these primary liver carcinoma patients. The patient group consisted of men and women aged 30 to 69 years.

The blood RNA (from unsorted whole blood) was obtained, and germline DNA was also extracted. TCR beta cDNA was prepared out of approximately 470 ng total RNA by means of a constant-region primer. Three rounds of nested multiplex PCR with slightly modified ARM-PCR produced TCR beta libraries. Each CDR3 protein is one row after TCRdb ran MiXCR on the multiplex PCR reads. The sample yields a few hundred thousand distinct CDR3 sequences, approximately 54% seen once. The sequencing input was peripheral blood. The TCR originated in a woman aged 25 to 39 with primary liver carcinoma and hepatitis B virus infection.

The CDR3 loop is CASSLWGNYNEQFF. In DNA, the CDR3 is TGTGCCAGCAGTTTGTGGGGGAATTACAATGAGCAGTTCTTC. The rearrangement joins TRBV12-3 or TRBV12-4 to TRBJ2-1; the D gene could be TRBD1 or TRBD2 (5 bases each). The CDR3 spans 14 residues. The V and J ends lost 3 bases and 4 bases respectively, with 10 bases between them.